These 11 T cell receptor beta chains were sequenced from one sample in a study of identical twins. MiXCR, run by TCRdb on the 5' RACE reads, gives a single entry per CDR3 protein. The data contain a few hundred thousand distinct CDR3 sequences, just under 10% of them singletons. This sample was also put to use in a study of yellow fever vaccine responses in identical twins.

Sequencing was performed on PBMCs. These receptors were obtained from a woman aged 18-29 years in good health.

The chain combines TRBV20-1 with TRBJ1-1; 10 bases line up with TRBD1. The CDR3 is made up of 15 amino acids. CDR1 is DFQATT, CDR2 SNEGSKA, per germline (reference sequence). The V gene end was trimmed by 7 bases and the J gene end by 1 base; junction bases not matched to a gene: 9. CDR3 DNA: TGCAGTGGCCGGGACAGGGGCCGCCGGAACACTGAAGCTTTCTTT. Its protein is CSGRDRGRRNTEAFF.

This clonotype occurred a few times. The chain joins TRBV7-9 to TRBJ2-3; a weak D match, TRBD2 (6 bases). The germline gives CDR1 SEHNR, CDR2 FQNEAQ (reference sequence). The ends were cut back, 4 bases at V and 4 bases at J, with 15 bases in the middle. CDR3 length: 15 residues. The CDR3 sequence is CASSSAVGGADTQYF. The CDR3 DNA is TGTGCCAGCAGCTCCGCCGTTGGAGGGGCAGATACGCAGTATTTT.

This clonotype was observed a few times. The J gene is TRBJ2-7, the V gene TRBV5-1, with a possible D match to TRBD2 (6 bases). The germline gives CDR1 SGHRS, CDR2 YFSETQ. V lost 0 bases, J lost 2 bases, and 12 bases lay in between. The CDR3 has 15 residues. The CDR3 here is CASSLGGGNTYEQYF. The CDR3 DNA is TGCGCCAGCAGCTTGGGAGGAGGGAATACCTACGAGCAGTACTTC. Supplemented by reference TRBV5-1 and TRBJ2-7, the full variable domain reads KAGVTQTPRYLIKTRGQQVTLSCSPISGHRSVSWYQQTPGQGLQFLFEYFSETQRNKGNFPGRFSGRQFSNSRSEMNVSTLELGDSALYLCASSLGGGNTYEQYFGPGTRLTVT.

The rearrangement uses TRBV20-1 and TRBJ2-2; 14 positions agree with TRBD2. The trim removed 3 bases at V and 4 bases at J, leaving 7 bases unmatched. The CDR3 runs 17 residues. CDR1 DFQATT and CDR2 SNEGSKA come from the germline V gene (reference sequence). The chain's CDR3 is CSARGTSGSKGTGELFF. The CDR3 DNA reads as TGCAGTGCTAGGGGGACTAGCGGGAGTAAGGGCACCGGGGAGCTGTTTTTT.

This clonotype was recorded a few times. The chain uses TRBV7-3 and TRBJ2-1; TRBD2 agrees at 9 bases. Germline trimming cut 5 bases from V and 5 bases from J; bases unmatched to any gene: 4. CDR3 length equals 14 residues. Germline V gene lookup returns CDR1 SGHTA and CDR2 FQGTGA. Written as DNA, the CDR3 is TGTGCCAGCAGCGGCGGGGGGGGCGACAATGAGCAGTTCTTC. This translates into CASSGGGGDNEQFF.

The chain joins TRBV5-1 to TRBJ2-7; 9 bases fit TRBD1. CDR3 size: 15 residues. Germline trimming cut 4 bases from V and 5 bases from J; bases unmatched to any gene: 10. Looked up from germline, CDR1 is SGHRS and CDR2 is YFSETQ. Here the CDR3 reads CASSPSLGQGHEQYF. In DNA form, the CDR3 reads TGCGCCAGCAGCCCTTCCCTGGGACAGGGCCACGAGCAGTACTTC. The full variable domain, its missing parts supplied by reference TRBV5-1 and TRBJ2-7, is KAGVTQTPRYLIKTRGQQVTLSCSPISGHRSVSWYQQTPGQGLQFLFEYFSETQRNKGNFPGRFSGRQFSNSRSEMNVSTLELGDSALYLCASSPSLGQGHEQYFGPGTRLTVT.

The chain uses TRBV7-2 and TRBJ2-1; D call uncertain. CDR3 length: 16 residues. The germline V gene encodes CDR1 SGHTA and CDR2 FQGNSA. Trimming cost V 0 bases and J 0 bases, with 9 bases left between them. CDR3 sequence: CASSLAAFSSYNEQFF. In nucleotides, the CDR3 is TGTGCCAGCAGCTTAGCGGCGTTTAGCTCCTACAATGAGCAGTTCTTC.

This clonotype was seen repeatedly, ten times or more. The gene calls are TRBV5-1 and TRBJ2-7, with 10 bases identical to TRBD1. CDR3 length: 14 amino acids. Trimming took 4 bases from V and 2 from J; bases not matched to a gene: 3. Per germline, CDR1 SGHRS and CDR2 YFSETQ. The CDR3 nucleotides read TGCGCCAGCAGCGGACAGGGGGGTACCTACGAGCAGTACTTC. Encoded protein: CASSGQGGTYEQYF.

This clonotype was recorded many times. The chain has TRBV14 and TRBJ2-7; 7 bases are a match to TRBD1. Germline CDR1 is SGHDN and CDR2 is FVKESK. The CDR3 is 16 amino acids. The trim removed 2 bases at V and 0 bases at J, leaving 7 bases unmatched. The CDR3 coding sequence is TGTGCCAGCAGCCAAATAGACAGGGCCAGCTCCTACGAGCAGTACTTC. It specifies CASSQIDRASSYEQYF. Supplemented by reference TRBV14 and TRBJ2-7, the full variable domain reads EAGVTQFPSHSVIEKGQTVTLRCDPISGHDNLYWYRRVMGKEIKFLLHFVKESKQDESGMPNNRFLAERTGGTYSTLKVQPAELEDSGVYFCASSQIDRASSYEQYFGPGTRLTVT.

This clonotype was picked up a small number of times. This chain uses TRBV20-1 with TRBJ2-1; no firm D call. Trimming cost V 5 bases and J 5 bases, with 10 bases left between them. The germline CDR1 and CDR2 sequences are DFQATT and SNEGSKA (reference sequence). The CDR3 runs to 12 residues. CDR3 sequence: CSAPHEDNEQFF. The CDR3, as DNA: TGCAGTGCTCCCCACGAAGACAATGAGCAGTTCTTC.

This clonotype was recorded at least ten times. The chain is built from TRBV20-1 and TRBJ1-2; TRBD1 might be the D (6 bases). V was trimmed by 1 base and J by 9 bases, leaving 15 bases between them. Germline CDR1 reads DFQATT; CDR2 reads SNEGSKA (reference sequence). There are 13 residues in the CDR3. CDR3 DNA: TGCAGTGCTAGAGGGCGACACAGGGCTAGCTACACCTTC. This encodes CSARGRHRASYTF.